This T cell receptor (beta chain) was retrieved from a study of monozygotic twins with inflammatory bowel disease. Study observations and caveats: Findings did not support one strong IBD-associated signal or clonotype.

Researchers used template switching to add UMIs featuring a 6-nucleotide sample barcode. TCRdb reprocessed the 5' RACE reads; each CDR3 protein has one entry and no DNA is given. Its table lists some 200,000 distinct CDR3 sequences. Germline-derived CDR1 and CDR2 are SEHNR and FQNEAQ (reference sequence). CDR3 size: 13 residues. A remark on this clonotype: Its antigen remains unidentified.

This clonotype was obtained from a human donor with ulcerative colitis or Crohn's disease, or a healthy co-twin of an affected twin (not recorded which). The sequenced sample consisted of blood. The chain uses TRBV7-9 and TRBJ1-2. This CDR3 reads CASSPREKPSYTF. Supplemented by reference TRBV7-9 and TRBJ1-2, the full variable domain reads DTGVSQNPRHKITKRGQNVTFRCDPISEHNRLYWYRQTLGQGPEFLTYFQNEAQLEKSRLLSDRFSAERPKGSFSTLEIQRTEQGDSAMYLCASSPREKPSYTFGSGTRLTVV.